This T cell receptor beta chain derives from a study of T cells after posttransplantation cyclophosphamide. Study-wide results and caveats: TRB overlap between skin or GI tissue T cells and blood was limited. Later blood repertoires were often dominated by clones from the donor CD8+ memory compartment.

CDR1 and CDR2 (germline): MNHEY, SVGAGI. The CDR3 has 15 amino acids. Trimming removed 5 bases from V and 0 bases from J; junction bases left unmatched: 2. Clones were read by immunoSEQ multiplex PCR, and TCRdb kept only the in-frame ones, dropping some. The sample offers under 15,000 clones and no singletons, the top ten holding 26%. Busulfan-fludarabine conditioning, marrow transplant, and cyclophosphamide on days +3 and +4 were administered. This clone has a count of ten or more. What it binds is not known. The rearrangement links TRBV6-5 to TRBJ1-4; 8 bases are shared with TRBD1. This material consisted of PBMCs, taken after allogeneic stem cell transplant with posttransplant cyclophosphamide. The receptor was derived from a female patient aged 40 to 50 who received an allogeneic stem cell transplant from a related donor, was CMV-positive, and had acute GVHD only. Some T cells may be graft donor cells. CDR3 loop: CASSPGQATNEKLFF. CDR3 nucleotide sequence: TGTGCCAGCAGTCCGGGACAGGCAACTAATGAAAAACTGTTTTTT.